The clone carrying this T cell receptor (beta chain) has ten or more counts. Its antigen is not known. TCRdb re-called the multiplex PCR reads through MiXCR, storing one row per CDR3 protein. The profile shows over 60,000 distinct CDR3 sequences, roughly 40% of them singletons. The record originates from a study of breast tumors, draining lymph nodes, adjacent tissues. Points from the study as a whole: The lymph node origin of tumor T cells was framed as consistent with a hypothesis, not demonstrated. Tumors had less TCR diversity than lymph nodes, more than nontumor tissue.

The clonotype originates from a female donor with breast cancer. Some clones in this sample may be carry-over from other donors' samples. Specimen: breast tumor tissue.

The CDR3 sequence: CASSLGWTDYEKLFF. CDR3 DNA: TGTGCCAGCAGCTTAGGGTGGACAGATTACGAAAAACTGTTTTTT. The J gene is TRBJ1-4, the V gene TRBV11-2; TRBD1 is a possible D gene (6 bases). V was shortened by 1 base and J by 8 bases, with 14 bases between the two germline ends. Looked up from germline, CDR1 is SGHAT and CDR2 is FQNNGV. The CDR3 totals 15 residues.